One sample yielded the 10 T cell receptor beta chains listed below, sequenced in a study of cytomegalovirus exposure and HLA in healthy donors. Sequencing used immunoSEQ multiplex PCR; TCRdb keeps in-frame clones, though not all of them. The top ten hold 0.95% to 1.5% of the sample, which has roughly 250,000 clones, 75% to 90% seen once. Specimen: PBMCs. Source of these receptors: a woman aged 30 to 39 in good health and CMV-seropositive.

The chain couples TRBV6-5 to TRBJ1-1; perhaps TRBD1 as D (5 bases). V was pared by 6 bases and J by 0 bases, with 11 bases between. This CDR3 spans 14 amino acids. Germline values: CDR1 MNHEY, CDR2 SVGAGI. The CDR3 sequence: CASRRQFMNTEAFF. CDR3 nucleotide sequence: TGTGCCAGCAGACGACAGTTCATGAACACTGAAGCTTTCTTT.

The rearrangement joins TRBV5-4 to TRBJ2-7; TRBD2 matches at 7 bases. V was clipped by 0 bases and J by 0 bases; unmatched bases: 12. This CDR3 is 18 amino acids long. In germline, CDR1 is SGHNT, CDR2 YYREEE (reference sequence). CDR3 sequence: CASSLEGYLAEGSYEQYF. The CDR3 DNA follows: TGTGCCAGCAGCTTGGAGGGGTACCTAGCGGAGGGCTCCTACGAGCAGTACTTC.

The V and J genes are TRBV19 and TRBJ2-7; TRBD1 matches 12 bases. The CDR3 sequence is 16 residues long. Germline-derived CDR1 and CDR2 are LNHDA and SQIVND (reference sequence). V trimming: 3 bases; J trimming: 5 bases; junction bases outside the gene matches: 8. The CDR3 DNA sequence: TGTGCCAGTAGTATTTTTGGCGGGACAGGGGGCCACGAGCAGTACTTC. Protein product: CASSIFGGTGGHEQYF.

This chain connects TRBV27 to TRBJ1-4, with a weak D call TRBD1 (6 bases). Germline V gene data show CDR1 as MNHEY and CDR2 as SMNVEV (reference sequence). Trimming took off 6 bases at V and 8 bases at J, with 16 bases between the two ends. The CDR3 is 14 residues long. CDR3 amino acids: CASSFTGMREKLFF. The CDR3 DNA is TGTGCCAGCAGCTTCACAGGGATGAGGGAAAAACTGTTTTTT.

The CDR3 sequence: CASSGQGGLYSNQPQHF. The CDR3 DNA is TGTGCCAGCAGTGGTCAGGGGGGCTTATATAGCAATCAGCCCCAGCATTTT. This chain uses TRBV6-1 with TRBJ1-5; 7 nucleotides line up with TRBD1. Germline V gene data show CDR1 as MNHNS and CDR2 as SASEGT. Germline trimming cut 4 bases from V and 0 bases from J; bases unmatched to any gene: 9. This CDR3 region has 17 residues.

The chain is built from TRBV7-8 and TRBJ2-5; 10 bases are a match to TRBD2. The CDR3 extends over 16 amino acids. Germline CDR1 SGHVS, CDR2 FQNEAQ. After removal of 5 bases from V and 4 bases from J, the junction contained 10 bases not matched to a gene. Written as DNA, the CDR3 is TGTGCCAGCAGCATTAAGCTAGCGGGAGTTGGAGAGACCCAGTACTTC. Amino acids: CASSIKLAGVGETQYF.

This clone appeared once. This chain uses TRBV2 with TRBJ1-1; TRBD1 agrees at 7 bases. The V segment lost 6 bases and the J segment 0 bases; nucleotides outside the gene matches: 7. This CDR3 has 15 amino acids. CDR1 and CDR2 from the germline V gene are SNHLY and FYNNEI. The CDR3 here is CASRPRQGLNTEAFF. The CDR3 DNA sequence: TGTGCCAGCAGACCGAGACAGGGATTGAACACTGAAGCTTTCTTT.

The chain combines TRBV11-2 with TRBJ2-2; 15 bases are a match to TRBD2. CDR1 and CDR2 from the germline V gene are SGHAT and FQNNGV. CDR3 length: 15 residues. V gave up 10 bases and J gave up 7 bases; unmatched junction bases: 7. CDR3 protein: CAILGLAGGGGELFF. The CDR3, as DNA: TGTGCCATCCTCGGACTAGCGGGAGGGGGCGGGGAGCTGTTTTTT.

CDR3 DNA sequence: TGCGCCAGCAGCTCCCAGGGGGCTGGTCAGCCCCAGCATTTT. This sequence encodes CASSSQGAGQPQHF. V is TRBV5-1 and J is TRBJ1-5, with TRBD1 identical over 8 bases. CDR1 and CDR2 from the germline V gene are SGHRS and YFSETQ. The CDR3 has 14 residues. The junction had 5 bases not matched to a gene; V was cut back by 3 bases and J by 6 bases.

Here the CDR3 DNA reads TGTGCCAGCAATAGAGGGAATCAGCCCCAGCATTTT. Translated, it gives CASNRGNQPQHF. The chain is built from TRBV6-1 and TRBJ1-5; D remains unclear. The V end lost 7 bases, the J end lost 4 bases, and 8 bases lay between the germline ends. CDR1 is MNHNS and CDR2 is SASEGT in the germline V gene. This CDR3 region has 12 residues.